This T cell receptor beta chain is from a study of T cells after posttransplantation cyclophosphamide. The CDR3 covers 15 residues. V was clipped by 5 bases and J by 2 bases; unmatched bases: 5. Germline assignment: CDR1 MNHEY and CDR2 SVGAGI. Only in-frame clones appear in the TCRdb table, and some are missing; sequencing was by immunoSEQ multiplex PCR. The repertoire consists of about 37,000 clones, none detected only once. A word on this clone: No antigen is known for it.

Overall study findings and caveats: Recipient CMV seropositivity and CMV reactivation strongly tracked TRB clonality. Skin or GI-infiltrating T cells shared few TRB sequences with blood.

The rearrangement joins TRBV6-5 to TRBJ2-5; 10 positions agree with TRBD1. The TCR was taken from a man aged 25-45 years in good health and a related stem cell transplant donor. The sequenced material came from PBMCs. CDR3 coding DNA: TGTGCCAGCAGTGGGGGACAGGGGAGGCAAGAGACCCAGTACTTC. Its protein product is CASSGGQGRQETQYF.